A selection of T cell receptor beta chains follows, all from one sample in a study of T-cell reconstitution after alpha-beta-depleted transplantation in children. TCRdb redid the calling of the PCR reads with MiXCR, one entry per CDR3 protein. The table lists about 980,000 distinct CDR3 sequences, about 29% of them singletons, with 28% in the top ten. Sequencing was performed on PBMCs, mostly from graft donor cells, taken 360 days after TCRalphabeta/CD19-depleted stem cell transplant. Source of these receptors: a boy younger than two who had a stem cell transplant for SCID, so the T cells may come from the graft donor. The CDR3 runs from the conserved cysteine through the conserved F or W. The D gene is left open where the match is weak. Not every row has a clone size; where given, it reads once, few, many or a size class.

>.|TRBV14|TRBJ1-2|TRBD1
CASSHTGVYGYTF
TGTGCCAGCAGCCATACAGGGGTATATGGCTACACCTTC
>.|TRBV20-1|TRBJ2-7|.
CSAGQRDPYEQYF
TGCAGTGCTGGACAGCGGGACCCCTACGAGCAGTACTTC
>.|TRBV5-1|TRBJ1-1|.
CASSIGAANTEAFF
TGCGCCAGCAGCATCGGGGCGGCGAACACTGAAGCTTTCTTT
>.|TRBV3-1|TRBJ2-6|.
CASSRGGRASGANVLTF
TGTGCCAGCAGCCGGGGGGGCAGAGCCTCTGGGGCCAACGTCCTGACTTTC
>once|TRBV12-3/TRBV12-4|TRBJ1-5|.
CASSYTGREPQHF
TGTGCCAGCAGTTATACAGGGAGGGAGCCCCAGCATTTT
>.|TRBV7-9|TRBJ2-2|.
CASIPESNTGELFF
TGTGCCAGCATCCCCGAGTCGAACACCGGGGAGCTGTTTTTT
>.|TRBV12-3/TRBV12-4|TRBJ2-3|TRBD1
CASRLGTGGGTQYF
TGTGCCAGCAGGCTGGGGACAGGGGGGGGTACGCAGTATTTT
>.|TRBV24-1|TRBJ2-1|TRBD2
CATSDGTSGSRYNEQFF
TGTGCCACCAGTGATGGGACTAGCGGGAGCAGATACAATGAGCAGTTCTTC
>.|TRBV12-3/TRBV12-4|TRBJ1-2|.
CASSFGGPKRGYGYTF
TGTGCCAGCAGTTTTGGGGGCCCCAAGCGAGGCTATGGCTACACCTTC
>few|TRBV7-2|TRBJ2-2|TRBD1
CASSTTWGQESTGELFF
TGTGCCAGCAGCACTACCTGGGGACAGGAGTCCACCGGGGAGCTGTTTTTT
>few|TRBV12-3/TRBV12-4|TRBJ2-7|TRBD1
CASSLASGTGLHEQYF
TGTGCCAGCAGTTTAGCCTCCGGGACAGGGCTTCACGAGCAGTACTTC
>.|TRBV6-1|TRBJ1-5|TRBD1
CASSRTGTGDLRQPQHF
TGTGCCAGCAGTCGGACCGGGACAGGGGATCTCCGGCAGCCCCAGCATTTT
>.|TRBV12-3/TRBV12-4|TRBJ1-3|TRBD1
CASSRGDSSGNTIYF
TGTGCCAGCAGTAGAGGGGACAGCTCTGGAAACACCATATATTTT
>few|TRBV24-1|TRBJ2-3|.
CATSDLDWGDTQYF
TGTGCCACCAGTGATCTGGATTGGGGAGATACGCAGTATTTT
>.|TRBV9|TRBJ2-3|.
CASSAGGGSTGDTQYF
TGTGCCAGCAGCGCTGGGGGAGGATCCACAGGGGATACGCAGTATTTT
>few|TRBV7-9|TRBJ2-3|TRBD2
CASSFGVSGGVDTQYF
TGTGCCAGCAGCTTCGGAGTGAGCGGGGGGGTAGATACGCAGTATTTT
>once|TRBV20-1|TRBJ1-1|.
CSARDGIGAAGFEAFF
TGCAGTGCTAGAGATGGTATAGGGGCCGCGGGTTTTGAAGCTTTCTTT
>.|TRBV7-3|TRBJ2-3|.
CASSSVGVSTDTQYF
TGTGCCAGCAGCTCCGTCGGGGTGAGCACAGATACGCAGTATTTT
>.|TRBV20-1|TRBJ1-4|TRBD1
CSAQDRIKWGLFF
TGCAGTGCTCAGGACAGGATAAAGTGGGGACTGTTTTTT
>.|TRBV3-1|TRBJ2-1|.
CASSQNTGSPYNEQFF
TGTGCCAGCAGCCAGAATACAGGGTCCCCCTACAATGAGCAGTTCTTC
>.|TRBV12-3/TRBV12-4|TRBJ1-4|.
CASSLVGEEKLFF
TGTGCCAGCAGTTTGGTAGGAGAAGAAAAACTGTTTTTT
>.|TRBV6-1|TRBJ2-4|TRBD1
CASRTSRQGKNIQYF
TGTGCCAGCAGAACGAGTAGACAGGGGAAAAACATTCAGTACTTC
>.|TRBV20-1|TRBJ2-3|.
CCARDPRGGGFDTQYF
TGCTGTGCTAGAGATCCACGGGGCGGGGGCTTCGATACGCAGTATTTT
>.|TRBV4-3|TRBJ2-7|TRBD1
CASSQFLRDRGKEQYF
TGCGCCAGCAGCCAATTCCTCCGGGACAGGGGTAAGGAGCAGTACTTC
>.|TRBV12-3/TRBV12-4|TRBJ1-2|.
CASSLNPWVINYGYTF
TGTGCCAGCAGTTTAAATCCTTGGGTGATTAACTATGGCTACACCTTC
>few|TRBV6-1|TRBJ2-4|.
CASREWAKNIQYF
TGTGCCAGCCGGGAGTGGGCCAAAAACATTCAGTACTTC
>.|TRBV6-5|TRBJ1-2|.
CASSYPGRRESNYGYTF
TGTGCCAGCAGTTACCCGGGACGACGAGAGAGTAACTATGGCTACACCTTC
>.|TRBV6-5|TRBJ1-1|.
CASSYRRPRMNTEAFF
TGTGCCAGCAGTTACCGAAGACCCCGGATGAACACTGAAGCTTTCTTT
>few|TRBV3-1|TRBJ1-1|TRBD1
CASSPYLGQGGNSEAFF
TGTGCCAGCAGCCCATACCTTGGACAGGGTGGCAACTCTGAAGCTTTCTTT
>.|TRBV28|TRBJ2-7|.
CASSNPATYEQYF
TGTGCCAGCAGTAATCCGGCAACCTACGAGCAGTACTTC
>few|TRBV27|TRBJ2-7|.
CASSFSNPGYEQYF
TGTGCCAGCAGTTTCTCCAACCCAGGCTACGAGCAGTACTTC
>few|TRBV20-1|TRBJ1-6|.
CSARGVNGYSPLHF
TGCAGTGCTAGAGGGGTGAATGGGTATTCACCCCTCCACTTT
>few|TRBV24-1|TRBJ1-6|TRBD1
CATSDFRDRDDSPLHF
TGTGCCACCAGTGATTTTCGGGACAGGGATGATTCACCCCTCCACTTT
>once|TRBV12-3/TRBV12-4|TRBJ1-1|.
CASSPRPLGAAEAFF
TGTGCCAGCAGTCCGCGTCCTCTAGGCGCCGCAGAGGCTTTCTTT
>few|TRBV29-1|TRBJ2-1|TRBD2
CSVWTSGGFGEQFF
TGCAGCGTTTGGACTAGCGGGGGGTTCGGTGAGCAGTTCTTC
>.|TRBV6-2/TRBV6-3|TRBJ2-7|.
CASSPRHRRTYEQYF
TGTGCCAGCAGCCCTCGGCATCGGCGGACCTACGAGCAGTACTTC
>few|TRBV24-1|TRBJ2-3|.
CATSDRGAASTDTQYF
TGTGCCACCAGTGATCGGGGAGCCGCTAGCACAGATACGCAGTATTTT
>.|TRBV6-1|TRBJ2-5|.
CASTDLDRTLQETQYF
TGTGCCAGCACGGACCTTGACAGAACCCTCCAAGAGACCCAGTACTTC
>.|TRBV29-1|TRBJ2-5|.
CSALGIQETQYF
TGCAGCGCGTTAGGGATCCAAGAGACCCAGTACTTC
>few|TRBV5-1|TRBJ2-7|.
CASSLAPAEKSEQYF
TGCGCCAGCAGCTTGGCCCCAGCGGAGAAGTCCGAGCAGTACTTC
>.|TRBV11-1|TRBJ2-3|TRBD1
CASSLTHQTGRVGSDTQYF
TGTGCCAGCAGCTTAACGCACCAGACAGGGCGTGTCGGTTCAGATACGCAGTATTTT
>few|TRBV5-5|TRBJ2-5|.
CASSLDQGNQETQYF
TGTGCCAGCAGCTTGGACCAGGGGAACCAAGAGACCCAGTACTTC
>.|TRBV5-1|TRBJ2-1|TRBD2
CASSSLAGGSYNEQFF
TGCGCCAGCAGCTCTCTAGCGGGGGGTTCCTACAATGAGCAGTTCTTC
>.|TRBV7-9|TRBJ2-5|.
CASSLGPLAEETQYF
TGTGCCAGCAGCTTAGGACCCTTAGCAGAAGAGACCCAGTACTTC
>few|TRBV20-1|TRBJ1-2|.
CSARAEQGGGYTF
TGCAGTGCTAGAGCAGAACAGGGTGGCGGCTACACCTTC
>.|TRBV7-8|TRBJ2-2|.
CASSPKQGFIGELFF
TGTGCCAGCAGCCCCAAACAGGGTTTTATCGGGGAGCTGTTTTTT
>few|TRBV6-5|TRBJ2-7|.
CASSSGIYEQYF
TGTGCCAGCAGTTCAGGGATCTACGAGCAGTACTTC
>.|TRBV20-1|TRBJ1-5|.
CSARRTSNQPQHF
TGCAGTGCCCGGCGGACGAGCAATCAGCCCCAGCATTTT
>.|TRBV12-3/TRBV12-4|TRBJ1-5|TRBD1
CASSFTQGIGNQPQHF
TGTGCCAGCAGTTTTACACAGGGGATCGGCAATCAGCCCCAGCATTTT
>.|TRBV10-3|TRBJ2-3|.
CAIGVTGFTDTQYF
TGTGCCATCGGTGTTACAGGGTTCACAGATACGCAGTATTTT
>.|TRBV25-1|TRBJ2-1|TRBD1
CASSSAGGGNQQFF
TGTGCCAGCAGCTCGGCAGGGGGCGGGAATCAGCAGTTCTTC
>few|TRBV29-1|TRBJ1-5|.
CSVEYPGGNQPQHF
TGCAGCGTTGAATACCCAGGGGGCAATCAGCCCCAGCATTTT
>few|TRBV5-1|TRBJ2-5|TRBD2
CASSLASGGIFQETQYF
TGCGCCAGCAGCTTGGCTAGCGGGGGGATTTTTCAAGAGACCCAGTACTTC
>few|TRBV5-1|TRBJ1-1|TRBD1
CASSGNRGRATEAFF
TGCGCCAGCAGCGGGAACAGGGGGCGGGCCACTGAAGCTTTCTTT
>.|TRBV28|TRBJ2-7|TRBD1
CASSLETGTGPYEQYF
TGTGCCAGCAGTTTAGAAACCGGGACAGGGCCCTACGAGCAGTACTTC
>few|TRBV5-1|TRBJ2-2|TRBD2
CASSSKRTSGTHTGELFF
TGCGCCAGCAGCTCAAAAAGGACTAGCGGGACACACACCGGGGAGCTGTTTTTT
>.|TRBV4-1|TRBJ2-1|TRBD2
CASSQDPGGGEQFF
TGCGCCAGCAGCCAAGATCCGGGAGGCGGTGAGCAGTTCTTC
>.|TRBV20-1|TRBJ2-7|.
CSAKRTRWTYEQYF
TGCAGTGCTAAGAGGACACGGTGGACCTACGAGCAGTACTTC
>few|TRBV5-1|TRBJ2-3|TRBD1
CASSRDSRCTFCTDTQYF
TGCGCCAGCAGCCGGGACAGCCGATGTACATTCTGCACAGATACGCAGTATTTT
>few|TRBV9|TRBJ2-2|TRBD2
CASSVASGGFTGELFF
TGTGCCAGCAGCGTGGCTAGCGGGGGATTCACCGGGGAGCTGTTTTTT